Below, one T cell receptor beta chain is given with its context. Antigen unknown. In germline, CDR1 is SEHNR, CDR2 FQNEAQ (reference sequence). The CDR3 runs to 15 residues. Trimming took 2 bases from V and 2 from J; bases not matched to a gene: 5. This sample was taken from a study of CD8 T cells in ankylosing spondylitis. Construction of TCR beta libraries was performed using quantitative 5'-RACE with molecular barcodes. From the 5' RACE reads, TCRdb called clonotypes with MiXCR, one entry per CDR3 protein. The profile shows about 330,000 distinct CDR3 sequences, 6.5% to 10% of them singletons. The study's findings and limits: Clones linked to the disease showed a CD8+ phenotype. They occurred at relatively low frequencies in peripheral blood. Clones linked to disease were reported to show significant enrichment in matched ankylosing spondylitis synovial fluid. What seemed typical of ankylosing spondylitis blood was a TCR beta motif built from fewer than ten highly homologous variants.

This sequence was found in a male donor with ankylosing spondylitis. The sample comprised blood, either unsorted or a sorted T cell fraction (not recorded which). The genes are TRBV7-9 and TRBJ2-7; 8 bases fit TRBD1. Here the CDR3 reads CASSLRTGRTYEQYF. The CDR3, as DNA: TGTGCCAGCAGCTTAAGGACAGGGCGCACCTACGAGCAGTACTTC.